This T cell receptor beta chain originates from a study of cytomegalovirus exposure and HLA in healthy donors (dated by TCRdb to the late 2010s). For context, the study as a whole: An earlier analysis of 587 of the donors reported around 280 Gb of sequence data and 117 million unique TCR beta sequences obtained from roughly 180 million T cells. Roughly 300 gigabases of sequencing data and approximately 84 million unique TCR sequences were included in an early release covering about 620 HLA-typed donors. Among the approximately 430 genotyped donors, approximately 81% belonged to the genetic ancestry cluster associated with self-reported Caucasian donors. The study aimed to test whether signatures of past pathogen exposure could be identified by cataloging public T cell receptors. The study profiled the T cell repertoires of about 720 subjects by immunosequencing and related them to cytomegalovirus serostatus. Along with the approximately 650-subject first cohort, a separate validation cohort of over a hundred different subjects was used. The study combined high-throughput TCR immunosequencing, statistical association of individual TCRs with disease status, and machine learning to predict cytomegalovirus infection status. A later analysis re-analyzed previously published TCR beta repertoires from 550 to 700 donors and added high-resolution HLA genotyping to study TCR occurrence patterns. In the later analysis, no new phenotypic data were used to find candidate immune exposures; instead, reliance was placed on TCR beta sequences and their occurrence across donors. To decide whether each TCR beta V gene segment behaved as functional or pseudogenic, an earlier analysis of approximately 600 of the donors relied on high-throughput TCR beta sequencing. Donor age, sex, ethnicity and CMV serostatus were collected together with the repertoire data. A later genetic analysis took genome-wide SNP genotypes for about 65% of the 666 donors and used that subset as a discovery cohort. All discovery cohort repertoires had been generated on a single sequencing platform. HLA typing covered class I and class II loci at four-digit resolution. Typing coverage differed by locus: A, B, C, DRB1 and DQB1 were typed in about 620-630 donors, DQA1 in 500 to 550, DPA1 in 600 to 610, and DPB1 in 450 to 480. A few DR-DQ haplotypes were treated as single units for association and clustering because of strong linkage in the cohort. Across around 400 genotyped donors of the cohort, an average of approximately 200,000 unique TCR beta nucleotide sequences per donor were sequenced, and around 19% of those sequences were non-productive.

The cohort comprised 710 or so healthy bone marrow donors. Cohort members were all nominally healthy when sampled, although unrecorded immune exposures were likely present. The donor was CMV seropositive and belonged to the group of about 290 seropositive cohort members. Every donor gave a peripheral blood sample, and the peripheral blood mononuclear cells from that sample were used for TCR beta sequencing. Genomic DNA was extracted from the blood cell samples with the Qiagen DNeasy Blood Extraction Kit. This clone showed up just once. Its antigen is currently not known. The input lacks base qualities; no much larger clone sits a single base away. Overall results and qualifications from the work: Linkage disequilibrium might explain the correlated functional status among segregating V segments, but an unknown experimental factor could not be excluded. Because some donors lacked HLA typing at each locus, the association tests relied only on the typed subset. An association between a missense DCLRE1C variant and V-gene and J-gene trimming of TCR beta chains was found in a later genetic analysis and replicated in an independent cohort. In vitro tests confirmed that three of the cytomegalovirus-associated TCR beta chains recognize cytomegalovirus antigens. CMV serostatus was the only immune exposure information available for the cohort. When HLA alleles, especially DR and DQ, strongly co-occurred, attributing TCR associations to individual alleles was difficult. In an earlier analysis of 587 of the donors, most TCR beta V segments appeared in productive rearrangements about 87% or about 30% of the time, broadly matching IMGT annotations. In both the original and validation cohorts, the classifier was reported to diagnose cytomegalovirus status with high specificity and sensitivity. Only TCR beta chains were sequenced in this cohort, and the absence of alpha or paired-chain data limited detectable features. It was suggested by the authors that the approach could potentially be generalized to other disease states and immunological phenotypes. According to a later genetic analysis, donors in an Asian-associated ancestry cluster had fewer N-insertions in productive TCRs than the approximately 670-donor mean. While some public TCRs were present in many individuals, most TCR sequences turned up only very rarely across donors. A further reported finding was that TCR beta sequences accurately predicted the HLA-A and HLA-B alleles for most subjects in the first cohort. A total of some 180 TCR beta chains were listed by the study as associated with cytomegalovirus. Approximately 16 rarely observed V segments, including chromosome 9 orphons, were excluded from the earlier analysis of approximately 500 of the donors because counts were too low. A later analysis associated about 18,000 TCR beta sequences with specific HLA alleles at a false discovery rate of 0.05. Because the 87-base-pair reads could not distinguish some IMGT-functional V segments, including TRBV6-2 and TRBV6-3, those segments were excluded. Presence/absence analyses assumed roughly uniform sequencing depth across donors, an assumption that may not hold. Most CMV-associated TCR beta chains appeared to be HLA-restricted in a later analysis, and the HLA associations seemed to be driven largely by CMV exposure. In a later analysis, several top co-occurrence clusters were reported to appear linked to parvovirus B19, influenza, CMV and Epstein-Barr virus. Compared with equally common non-associated chains, HLA-associated TCR beta chains in a later analysis were more clonally expanded and had lower generation probabilities. In a later analysis, the rate of TCR association differed among HLA loci, with DRB1 alleles having the most associated TCRs and HLA-C alleles having the fewest. A cluster of highly shared sequence variants was judged likely to represent a technical artifact of the sequencing pipeline.

CDR1 is given as SNHLY and CDR2 as FYNNEI, both from the germline V gene. For this chain, trimming is 6 bases at the V end and 8 bases at the J end, and the number of junction bases without a gene match is 15. Including cysteine and phenylalanine, the CDR3 has 17 amino acids. The only DNA kept is the CDR3, 51 bases in frame from the first base. Libraries came from the immunoSEQ multiplex PCR assay. For the multiplex PCR, a mixture combining 60 forward primers for TCR Vbeta segments and 13 reverse primers for TCR Jbeta segments was used. The CDR3 region of rearranged TCR beta genes was amplified from genomic DNA by a multiplex PCR assay. The Illumina HiSeq System was used to sequence the amplified TCR beta libraries as 87-base-pair reads. Processing in the source paper ran as follows. A later analysis tallied 75 million to 95 million unique TCR beta chains across the roughly 610 repertoires, and 10 million to 11 million of those chains were shared by two or more donors. Raw reads were error-corrected and collapsed into unique sequences by a nearest-neighbor algorithm in which closely related sequences were merged to remove PCR and sequencing errors. V, D and J gene segments were assigned by aligning CDR3 sequences to IMGT reference sequences. For a sequence to be retained, a match of at least six nucleotides to both a V gene segment and a J gene segment was required. A rearrangement counted as productive if the CDR3 had no stop codons and remained in frame with V and J, and every other rearrangement counted as non-productive. Following IMGT convention, CDR3 was defined as the stretch from the second conserved V-encoded cysteine up to the conserved J-encoded phenylalanine. In an earlier analysis of approximately 590 of the donors, sequences lacking an unambiguous match to a single V gene segment were excluded. In an earlier analysis of approximately 610 of the donors, V segments were called functional above 56.7% productive rearrangements and were called segregating when the between-donor standard deviation exceeded 5%. A statistical classification framework was built to diagnose cytomegalovirus status from the catalog of TCR beta chain sequences. In a later analysis, V and J genes were assigned by comparing TCR nucleotide sequences against IMGT/GENE-DB human TR gene sequences. In a later analysis, CDR3 sequences and most-parsimonious VDJ recombination scenarios were assigned using the TCRdist pipeline. In a later analysis, each TCR beta chain was defined by its CDR3 amino acid sequence together with its V-gene family, and reads lacking a unique V-gene family were excluded. To address suspected cross-contamination and a sequencing artifact, a later analysis removed 550 to 750 highly shared, low-generation-probability nucleotide sequences. In a later analysis, a clonal expansion index was calculated for each public chain from normalized within-repertoire ranks of inferred template counts. Generation probabilities in a later analysis came from a VDJ recombination model fitted to out-of-frame rearrangements, and those results were checked against IGoR. Hypergeometric tests were used in a later analysis to score TCR-TCR, TCR-HLA and TCR-CMV co-occurrence, with a repertoire-size bias correction applied to the TCR pairs. False discovery rates were estimated in a later analysis by permuting HLA or CMV assignments 20 times. In a later analysis, co-occurring TCRs were grouped using DBSCAN, with TCRdist sequence similarity added in when clustering inside HLA-allele-positive subsets. Co-occurrence clustering excluded repertoires with fewer than 30,000 or more than 120,000 public chains, plus five with anomalous nucleotide sharing. Drawn from immuneACCESS, this table holds only the in-frame rearrangements with V and J called that TCRdb kept. Clones are partly lost; checked studies trace under half to an unresolved V gene and leave the rest unexplained. V and J calls and clone size are as listed in that table; D and trimming were resolved from the DNA. For this sample the table gives tens of thousands of clones, of which approximately 90% were detected only once. Jointly, the top ten make up 9% to 13% of the sample.

This chain joins TRBV2 to TRBJ2-1; 11 nucleotides in the junction match TRBD2. Sequenced input: PBMCs. The clonotype comes from a woman in her twenties or thirties in good health and CMV-seropositive. The CDR3 region: CASRGVPTSGSTHEQFF. Here is the DNA: TGTGCCAGCAGGGGGGTCCCAACTAGCGGGAGTACCCATGAGCAGTTCTTC.